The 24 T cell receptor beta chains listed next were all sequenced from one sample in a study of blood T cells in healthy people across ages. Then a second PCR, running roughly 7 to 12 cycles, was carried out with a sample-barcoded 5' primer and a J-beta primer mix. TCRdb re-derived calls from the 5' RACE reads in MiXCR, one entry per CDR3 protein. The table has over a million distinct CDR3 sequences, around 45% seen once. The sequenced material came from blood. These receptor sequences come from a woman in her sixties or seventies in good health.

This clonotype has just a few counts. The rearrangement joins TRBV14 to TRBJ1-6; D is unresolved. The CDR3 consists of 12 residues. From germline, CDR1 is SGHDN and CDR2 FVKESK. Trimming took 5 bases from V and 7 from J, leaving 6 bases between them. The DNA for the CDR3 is TGTGCCAGCAGCAATACGAATTCACCCCTCCACTTT. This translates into CASSNTNSPLHF.

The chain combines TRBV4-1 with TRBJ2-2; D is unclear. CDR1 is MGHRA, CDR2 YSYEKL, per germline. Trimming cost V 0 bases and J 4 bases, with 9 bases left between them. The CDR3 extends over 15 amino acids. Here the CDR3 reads CASSQEMHLTGELFF. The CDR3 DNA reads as TGCGCCAGCAGCCAAGAAATGCATCTCACCGGGGAGCTGTTTTTT.

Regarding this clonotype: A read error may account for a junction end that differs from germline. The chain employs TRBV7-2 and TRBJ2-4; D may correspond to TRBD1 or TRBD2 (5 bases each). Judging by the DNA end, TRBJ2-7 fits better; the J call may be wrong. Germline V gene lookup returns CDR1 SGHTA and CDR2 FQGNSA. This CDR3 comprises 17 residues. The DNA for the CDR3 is TGTGCCAGCAGCCGACCCCAGGGCCTAGCAAGCTCCGACGAGCAGTACTTC. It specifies CASSRPQGLASSDEQYF.

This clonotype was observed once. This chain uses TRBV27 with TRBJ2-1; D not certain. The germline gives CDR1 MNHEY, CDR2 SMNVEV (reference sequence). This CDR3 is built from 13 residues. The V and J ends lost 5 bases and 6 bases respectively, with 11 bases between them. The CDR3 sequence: CASSAQISNEQFF. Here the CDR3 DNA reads TGTGCCAGCAGTGCCCAAATTTCCAATGAGCAGTTCTTC.

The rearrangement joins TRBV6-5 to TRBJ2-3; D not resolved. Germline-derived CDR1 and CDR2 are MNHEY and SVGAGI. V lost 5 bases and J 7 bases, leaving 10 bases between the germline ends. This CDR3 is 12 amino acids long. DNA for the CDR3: TGTGCCAGCAGTCCTAACGACTATACGCAGTATTTT. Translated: CASSPNDYTQYF.

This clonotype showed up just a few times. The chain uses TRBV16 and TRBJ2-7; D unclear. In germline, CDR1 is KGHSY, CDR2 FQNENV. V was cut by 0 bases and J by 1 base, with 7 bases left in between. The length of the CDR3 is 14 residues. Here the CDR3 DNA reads TGTGCCAGCAGCCAATCCTTCCTATCCTACGAGCAGTACTTC. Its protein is CASSQSFLSYEQYF.

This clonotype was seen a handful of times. The CDR3 sequence is CASSMTGTGGSGANVLTF. CDR3 DNA: TGTGCCAGCAGTATGACCGGGACAGGCGGCTCTGGGGCCAACGTCCTGACTTTC. The chain carries TRBV2 and TRBJ2-6, with TRBD1 matching over 8 bases. Germline values: CDR1 SNHLY, CDR2 FYNNEI. This CDR3 has 18 amino acids. The V gene end was trimmed by 5 bases and the J gene end by 0 bases; junction bases not matched to a gene: 9.

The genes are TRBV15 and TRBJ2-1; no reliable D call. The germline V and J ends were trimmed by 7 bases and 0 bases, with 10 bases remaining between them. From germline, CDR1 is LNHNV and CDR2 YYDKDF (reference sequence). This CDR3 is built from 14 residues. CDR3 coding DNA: TGTGCCACCACTGGTGCTGACTCCTACAATGAGCAGTTCTTC. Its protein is CATTGADSYNEQFF.

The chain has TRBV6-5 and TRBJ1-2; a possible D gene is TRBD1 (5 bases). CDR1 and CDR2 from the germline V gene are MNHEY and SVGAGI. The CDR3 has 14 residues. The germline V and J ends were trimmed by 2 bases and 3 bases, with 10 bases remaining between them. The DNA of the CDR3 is TGTGCCAGCAGTTACGTAGGGGAGGACTATGGCTACACCTTC. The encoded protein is CASSYVGEDYGYTF.

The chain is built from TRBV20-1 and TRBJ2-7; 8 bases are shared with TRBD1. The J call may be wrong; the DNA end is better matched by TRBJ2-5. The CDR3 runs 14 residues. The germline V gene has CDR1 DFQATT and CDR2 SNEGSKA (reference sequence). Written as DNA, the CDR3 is TGCAGTGCTAGAGGCAGGACAGGGCTTGAGACCCAGTACTTC. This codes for CSARGRTGLETQYF.

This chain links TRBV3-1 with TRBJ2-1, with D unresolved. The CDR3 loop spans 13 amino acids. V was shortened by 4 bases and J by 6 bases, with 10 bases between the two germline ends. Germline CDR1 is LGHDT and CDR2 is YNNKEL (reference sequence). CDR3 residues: CASSPFGFNEQFF. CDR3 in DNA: TGTGCCAGCAGCCCCTTCGGGTTCAATGAGCAGTTCTTC.

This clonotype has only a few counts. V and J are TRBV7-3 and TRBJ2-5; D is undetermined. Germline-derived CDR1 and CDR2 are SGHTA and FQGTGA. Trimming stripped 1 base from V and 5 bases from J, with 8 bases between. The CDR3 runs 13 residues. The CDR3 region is CASSLNVDETQYF. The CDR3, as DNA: TGTGCCAGCAGCTTAAACGTGGACGAGACCCAGTACTTC.

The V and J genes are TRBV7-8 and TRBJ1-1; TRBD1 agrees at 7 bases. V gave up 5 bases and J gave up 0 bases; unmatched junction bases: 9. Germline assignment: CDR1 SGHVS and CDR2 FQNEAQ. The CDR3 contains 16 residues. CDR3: CASSLRQGNMNTEAFF. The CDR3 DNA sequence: TGTGCCAGCAGCCTCCGACAGGGTAACATGAACACTGAAGCTTTCTTT.

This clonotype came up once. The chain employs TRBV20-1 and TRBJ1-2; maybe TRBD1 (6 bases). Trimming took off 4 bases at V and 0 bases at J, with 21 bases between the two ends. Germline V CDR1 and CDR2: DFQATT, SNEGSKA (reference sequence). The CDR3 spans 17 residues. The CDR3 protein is CSANPRGGINPNYGYTF. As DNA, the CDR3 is TGCAGTGCTAACCCTCGCGGGGGCATTAATCCTAACTATGGCTACACCTTC.

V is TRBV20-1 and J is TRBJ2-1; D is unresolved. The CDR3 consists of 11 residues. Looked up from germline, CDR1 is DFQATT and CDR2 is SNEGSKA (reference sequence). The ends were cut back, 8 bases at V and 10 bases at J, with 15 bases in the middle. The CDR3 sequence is CSSGRPREQFF. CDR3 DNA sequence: TGCAGTTCCGGACGGCCACGCGAGCAGTTCTTC.

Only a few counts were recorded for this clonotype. The CDR3 DNA reads TGTGCTAGTGGTTTCATCCCCAAGGCTAGCGGGAGTTACGAGCAGTACTTC. This encodes CASGFIPKASGSYEQYF. The chain uses TRBV12-5 and TRBJ2-7, with 10 nucleotides matching TRBD2. This CDR3 has 17 amino acids. Germline CDR1 LGHNT, CDR2 FRNRAP. V shed 3 bases, J shed 4 bases, and the junction held 12 bases outside the gene matches.

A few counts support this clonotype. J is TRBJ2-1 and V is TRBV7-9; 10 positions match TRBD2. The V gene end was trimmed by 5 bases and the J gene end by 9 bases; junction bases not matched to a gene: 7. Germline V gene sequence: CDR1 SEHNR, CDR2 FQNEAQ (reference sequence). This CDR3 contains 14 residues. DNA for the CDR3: TGTGCCAGCAGCACAGCGGGAGGGTCCAGTGAGCAGTTCTTC. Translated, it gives CASSTAGGSSEQFF.

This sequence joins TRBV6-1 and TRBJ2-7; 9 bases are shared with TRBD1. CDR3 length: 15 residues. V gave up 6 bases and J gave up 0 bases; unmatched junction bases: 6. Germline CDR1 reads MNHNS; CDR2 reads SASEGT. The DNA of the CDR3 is TGTGCCAGCAGCACGACAGGGGGTAGCTCCTACGAGCAGTACTTC. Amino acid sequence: CASSTTGGSSYEQYF.

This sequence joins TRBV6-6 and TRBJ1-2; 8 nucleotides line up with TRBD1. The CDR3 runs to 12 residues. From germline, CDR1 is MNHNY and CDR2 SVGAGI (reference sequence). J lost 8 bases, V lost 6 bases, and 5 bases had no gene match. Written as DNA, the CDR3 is TGTGCCAGCAGGACAGGGGAGGGAGGCTACACCTTC. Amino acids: CASRTGEGGYTF.

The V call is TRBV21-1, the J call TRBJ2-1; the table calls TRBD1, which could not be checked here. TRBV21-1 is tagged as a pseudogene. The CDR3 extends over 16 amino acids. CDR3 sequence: CASSKGGERSSYEQFF. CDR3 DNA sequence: TGTGCCAGCAGCAAAGGGGGGGAGCGGAGCTCCTACGAGCAGTTCTTC.

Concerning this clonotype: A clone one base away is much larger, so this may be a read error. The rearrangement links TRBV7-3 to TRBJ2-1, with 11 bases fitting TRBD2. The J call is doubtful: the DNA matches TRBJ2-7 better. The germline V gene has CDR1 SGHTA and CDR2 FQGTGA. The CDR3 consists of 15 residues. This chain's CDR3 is CASSLRLAGRGEQYF. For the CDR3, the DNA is TGTGCCAGCAGCTTAAGACTAGCGGGAAGGGGTGAGCAGTACTTC.

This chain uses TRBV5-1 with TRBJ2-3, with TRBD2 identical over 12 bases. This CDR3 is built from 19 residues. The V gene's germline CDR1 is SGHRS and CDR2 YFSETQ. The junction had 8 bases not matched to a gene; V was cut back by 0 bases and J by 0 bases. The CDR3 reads CASSLGTSGKMGSTDTQYF. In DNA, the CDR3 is TGCGCCAGCAGCTTGGGGACTAGCGGGAAGATGGGGAGCACAGATACGCAGTATTTT.

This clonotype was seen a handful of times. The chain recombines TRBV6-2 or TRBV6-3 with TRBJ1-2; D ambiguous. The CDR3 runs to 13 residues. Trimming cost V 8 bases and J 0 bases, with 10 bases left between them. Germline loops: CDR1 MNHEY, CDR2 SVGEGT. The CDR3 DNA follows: TGTGCCAGCCGGGAAGAGACTAACTATGGCTACACCTTC. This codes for CASREETNYGYTF.

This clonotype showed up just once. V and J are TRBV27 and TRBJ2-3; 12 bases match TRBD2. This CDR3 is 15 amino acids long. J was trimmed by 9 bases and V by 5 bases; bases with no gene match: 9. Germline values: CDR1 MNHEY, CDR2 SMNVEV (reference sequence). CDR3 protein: CASSKLAGGGDTQYF. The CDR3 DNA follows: TGTGCCAGCAGTAAACTAGCGGGAGGAGGAGACACGCAGTATTTT.